Listed below are T cell receptor beta chains from one sample, sequenced in a study of T cells in Graves' hyperthyroidism and ophthalmopathy. In TCRdb, the multiplex PCR reads were re-called with MiXCR into one record per CDR3 protein. The sample lists around 690,000 distinct CDR3 sequences, roughly 17% seen once, with about 16% in the top ten. The specimen was blood. The source of these receptors is a man aged 50 to 59 with Graves' hyperthyroidism. The CDR3 runs from the conserved cysteine through the conserved F or W. The D gene is left open where the match is weak.

V gene	D gene	CDR3 length	J gene	CDR3 protein
TRBV27	NA	16	TRBJ1-5	CASSLSWENSNQPQHF
TRBV2	NA	16	TRBJ1-4	CASSENDWATNEKLFF
TRBV28	TRBD2	14	TRBJ2-7	CASSLLAGVYEQYF
TRBV2	NA	11	TRBJ2-1	CASRYINEQFF
TRBV12-3/TRBV12-4	NA	13	TRBJ1-6	CASSLGVISPLHF
TRBV19	TRBD1	15	TRBJ2-4	CASSTVTGEIFIQYF
TRBV20-1	TRBD1	18	TRBJ1-5	CSARTAGTGTYSNQPQHF
TRBV5-1	NA	15	TRBJ2-3	CASSRGTVSTDTQYF
TRBV27	TRBD2	14	TRBJ2-1	CASTSGGLGDEQFF
TRBV7-6	TRBD2	19	TRBJ2-1	CASSLARTSGRGSYNEQFF
TRBV19	NA	12	TRBJ1-2	CASSMSGYGYTF
TRBV19	TRBD2	16	TRBJ2-2	CAGLRLAGDGTGELFF
TRBV19	NA	16	TRBJ2-2	CASYVRGTAFTGELFF
TRBV30	NA	10	TRBJ2-7	CAYGSNEQYF
TRBV10-3	NA	16	TRBJ1-1	CAISESRSWGNTEAFF
TRBV2	NA	13	TRBJ2-1	CASSEELVLEQFF
TRBV15	NA	15	TRBJ1-5	CATSRDLAGNQPQHF
TRBV7-6	NA	14	TRBJ2-1	CASSLEEWGNEQFF
TRBV11-2	TRBD1	16	TRBJ1-1	CASSFRPDRGLDEAFF
TRBV12-3/TRBV12-4	TRBD1	13	TRBJ1-5	CASSYNRGQPQHF
TRBV10-1	TRBD1	18	TRBJ2-7	CASSEDLAGTGGIYEQYF
TRBV6-5	NA	13	TRBJ1-4	CASSYEVGEKLFF
TRBV7-9	TRBD1	15	TRBJ1-2	CVSSPKQGFNYGYTF
TRBV7-8	NA	14	TRBJ1-2	CASSSDGGLYGYTF
TRBV6-1	NA	13	TRBJ2-3	CAGGGGGTDTQYF
TRBV6-2/TRBV6-3	NA	16	TRBJ2-1	CASSSRLGVLGNEQFF
TRBV6-6	TRBD2	15	TRBJ2-1	CASSYGGGTYNEQFF
TRBV5-1	NA	15	TRBJ2-5	CASSKGPVEQETQYF
TRBV3-1	TRBD1	13	TRBJ1-4	CASASRGEGKLFF
TRBV28	NA	15	TRBJ2-4	CASSPSGLRGNIQYF
TRBV24-1	TRBD1	15	TRBJ2-2	CATSDTTGGTGELFF
TRBV19	NA	16	TRBJ2-7	CASSADRVANSYEQYF
TRBV12-3/TRBV12-4	NA	16	TRBJ2-6	CASSRPRVSGANILTF
TRBV11-1	TRBD2	14	TRBJ2-7	CASSWGTSGKEQYF
TRBV28	NA	14	TRBJ2-1	CASSWNQGGNEQFF
TRBV30	TRBD1	13	TRBJ2-7	CACRAGTGREQYF
TRBV24-1	TRBD2	16	TRBJ2-1	CATSDFASGRYNEQFF
TRBV5-1	TRBD2	16	TRBJ2-7	CASSLVAGGSSYEQYF
TRBV11-2	TRBD2	15	TRBJ2-1	CASIPGTSAYNEQFF
TRBV27	NA	17	TRBJ1-1	CASSPPVGRQGNTEAFF
TRBV18	TRBD2	16	TRBJ2-1	CASSPGGSGIWNEQFF
TRBV29-1	NA	12	TRBJ1-1	CSARTAAAEAFF
TRBV19	NA	16	TRBJ2-2	CASSIFSDINTGELFF
TRBV12-3/TRBV12-4	NA	13	TRBJ2-3	CASSPSGGRTQYF
TRBV6-2/TRBV6-3	NA	13	TRBJ2-3	CASSPPPPDTQYF
TRBV30	TRBD1	13	TRBJ1-2	CARIGQGGYGYTF
TRBV28	TRBD2	14	TRBJ2-5	CATTTSGRGETQYF
TRBV6-2/TRBV6-3	TRBD1	13	TRBJ2-7	CASTDREAYEQYF
TRBV20-1	TRBD1	15	TRBJ2-7	CSARGRTGYPHEQYF
TRBV20-1	TRBD2	15	TRBJ2-1	CSARDLGGSYNEQFF
TRBV10-1	TRBD2	13	TRBJ2-2	CASTSGNTGELFF
TRBV5-1	NA	14	TRBJ1-3	CASSLDGAGNTIYF
TRBV10-3	TRBD1	13	TRBJ2-1	CAINRDRSNEQFF